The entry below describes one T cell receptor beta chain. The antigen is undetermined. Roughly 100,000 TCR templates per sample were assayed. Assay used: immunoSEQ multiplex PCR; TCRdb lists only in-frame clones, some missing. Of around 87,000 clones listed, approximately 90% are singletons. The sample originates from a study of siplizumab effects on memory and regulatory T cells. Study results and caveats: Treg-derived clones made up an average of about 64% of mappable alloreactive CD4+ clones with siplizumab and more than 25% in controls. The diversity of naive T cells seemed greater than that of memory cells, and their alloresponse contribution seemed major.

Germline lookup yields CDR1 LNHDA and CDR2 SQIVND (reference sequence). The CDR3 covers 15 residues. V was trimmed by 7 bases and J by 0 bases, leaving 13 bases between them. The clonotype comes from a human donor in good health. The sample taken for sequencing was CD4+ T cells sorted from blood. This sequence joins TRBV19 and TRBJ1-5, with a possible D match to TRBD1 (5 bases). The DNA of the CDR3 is TGTGCCAGTAAAAGGGGAGCCGTTAGCAATCAGCCCCAGCATTTT. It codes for CASKRGAVSNQPQHF. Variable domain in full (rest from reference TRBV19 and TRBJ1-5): DGGITQSPKYLFRKEGQNVTLSCEQNLNHDAMYWYRQDPGQGLRLIYYSQIVNDFQKGDIAEGYSVSREKKESFPLTVTSAQKNPTAFYLCASKRGAVSNQPQHFGDGTRLSIL.